The present entry profiles one T cell receptor (beta chain) with its context. Its target is not known. The isolated RNA, all of it, was reverse transcribed, so expressed TCRB transcripts were what got sequenced. Produced via immunoSEQ multiplex PCR; TCRdb's table is partial and in-frame only. This table has roughly 450,000 clones, about 15% appearing once. Germline CDR1 and CDR2: MDHEN and SYDVKM. This CDR3 is built from 16 residues. Trimming cost V 4 bases and J 4 bases; bases outside gene matches: 9. This entry is derived from a study of beta chain features in type 1 diabetes. The study, taken as a whole, reports: When Type 1 diabetes patients were examined, their TCRB CDR3s proved moderately but significantly shorter in all four CD4+ subsets. Among patients, naive, central memory and Treg TCRB repertoires appeared more similar than among healthy donors. More deletions and fewer insertions at VDJ junctions were seen in type 1 diabetes patients.

Sequencing was done on a sample of naive CD4+ T cells from blood. The V gene is TRBV28, the J gene TRBJ1-2, with 10 nucleotides matching TRBD1. The TCR comes from a man younger than 40 in good health. CDR3 region: CASSSVRDRGTYGYTF. The CDR3 bases are TGTGCCAGCAGTTCAGTCCGGGACAGGGGAACCTATGGCTACACCTTC.